This T cell receptor beta chain is drawn from a study of cytomegalovirus exposure and HLA in healthy donors. General study points: Researchers reported in a later analysis that a missense DCLRE1C variant was tied to TCR beta V- and J-gene trimming.

The germline V gene encodes CDR1 SEHNR and CDR2 FQNEAQ (reference sequence). The CDR3 extends over 14 amino acids. PCR involved 60 Vbeta and 13 Jbeta primers. Sequenced by immunoSEQ multiplex PCR; TCRdb stores in-frame clones only, minus some. The repertoire holds 95,000 to 150,000 clones, with about 82% as singletons. The donors were healthy bone marrow donors. Remarks on this clone: What it binds is unknown. The junction does not match germline at one end; this may be a read error.

The chain joins TRBV7-9 to TRBJ1-6; D is uncertain. The source of this sequence is a man aged 45-60 years in good health and CMV-seronegative. Sequenced: PBMCs. The CDR3 reads CSSSFLTYNSPLHF. CDR3 coding DNA: TGTTCCAGCAGCTTCCTGACTTATAATTCACCCCTCCACTTT.